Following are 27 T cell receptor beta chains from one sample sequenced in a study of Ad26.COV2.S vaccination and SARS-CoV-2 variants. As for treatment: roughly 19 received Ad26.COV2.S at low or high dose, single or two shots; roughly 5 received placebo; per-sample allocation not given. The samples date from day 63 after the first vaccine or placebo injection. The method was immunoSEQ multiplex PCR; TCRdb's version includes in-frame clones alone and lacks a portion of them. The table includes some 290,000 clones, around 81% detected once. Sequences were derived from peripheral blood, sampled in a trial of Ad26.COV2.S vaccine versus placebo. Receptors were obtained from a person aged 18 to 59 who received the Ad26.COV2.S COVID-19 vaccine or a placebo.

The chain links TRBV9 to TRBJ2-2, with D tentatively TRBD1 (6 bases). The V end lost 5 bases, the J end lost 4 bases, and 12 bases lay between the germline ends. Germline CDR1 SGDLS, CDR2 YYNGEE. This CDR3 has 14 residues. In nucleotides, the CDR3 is TGTGCCAGCAGACAGGGAAGCGGCACCGGGGAGCTGTTTTTT. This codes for CASRQGSGTGELFF. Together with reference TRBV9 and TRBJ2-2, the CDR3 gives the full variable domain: DSGVTQTPKHLITATGQRVTLRCSPRSGDLSVYWYQQSLDQGLQFLIQYYNGEERAKGNILERFSAQQFPDLHSELNLSSLELGDSALYFCASRQGSGTGELFFGEGSRLTVL.

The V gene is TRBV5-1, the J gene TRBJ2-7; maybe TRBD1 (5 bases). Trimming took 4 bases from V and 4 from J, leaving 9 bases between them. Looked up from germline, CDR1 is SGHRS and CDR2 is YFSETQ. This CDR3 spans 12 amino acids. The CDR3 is CASSSQGYEQYF. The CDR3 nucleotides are TGCGCCAGCAGCAGTCAGGGATACGAGCAGTACTTC.

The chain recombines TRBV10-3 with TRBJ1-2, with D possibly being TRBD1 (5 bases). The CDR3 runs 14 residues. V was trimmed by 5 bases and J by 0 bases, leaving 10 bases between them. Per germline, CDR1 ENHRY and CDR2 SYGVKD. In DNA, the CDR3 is TGTGCCATCAGTAAGCAGGGCACTAACTATGGCTACACCTTC. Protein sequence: CAISKQGTNYGYTF.

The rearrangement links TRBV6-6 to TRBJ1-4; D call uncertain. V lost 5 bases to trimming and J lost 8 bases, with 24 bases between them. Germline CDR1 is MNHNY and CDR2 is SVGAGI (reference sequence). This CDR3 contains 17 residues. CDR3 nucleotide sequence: TGTGCCAGCAGTAGATCGGCAGGCTATCCTGGTTGGGAAAAACTGTTTTTT. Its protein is CASSRSAGYPGWEKLFF.

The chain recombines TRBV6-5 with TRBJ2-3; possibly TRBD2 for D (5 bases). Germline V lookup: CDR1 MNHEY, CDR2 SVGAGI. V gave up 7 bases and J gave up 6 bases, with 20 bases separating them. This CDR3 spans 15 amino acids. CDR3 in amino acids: CASNLDWRGYDTQYF. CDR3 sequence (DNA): TGTGCCAGCAATCTTGACTGGCGCGGGTACGATACGCAGTATTTT.

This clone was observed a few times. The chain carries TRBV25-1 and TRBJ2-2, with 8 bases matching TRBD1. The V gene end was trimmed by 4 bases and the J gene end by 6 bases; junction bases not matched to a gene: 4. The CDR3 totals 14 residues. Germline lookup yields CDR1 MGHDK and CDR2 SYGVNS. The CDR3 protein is CASSALQGAGELFF. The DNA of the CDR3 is TGTGCCAGCAGTGCACTACAGGGGGCCGGGGAGCTGTTTTTT.

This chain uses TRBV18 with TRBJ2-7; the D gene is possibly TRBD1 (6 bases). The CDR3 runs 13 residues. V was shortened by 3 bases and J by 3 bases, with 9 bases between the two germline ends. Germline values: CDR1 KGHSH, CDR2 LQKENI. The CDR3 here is CASSPGQIYEQYF. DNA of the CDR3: TGTGCCAGCTCACCCGGACAGATCTACGAGCAGTACTTC.

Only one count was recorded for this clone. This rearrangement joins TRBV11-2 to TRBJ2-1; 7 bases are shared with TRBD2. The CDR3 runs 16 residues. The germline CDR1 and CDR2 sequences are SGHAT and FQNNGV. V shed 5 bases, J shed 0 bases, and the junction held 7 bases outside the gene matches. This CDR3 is CASSPRLAGSYNEQFF. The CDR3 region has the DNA TGTGCCAGCAGCCCTCGACTAGCTGGCTCCTACAATGAGCAGTTCTTC.

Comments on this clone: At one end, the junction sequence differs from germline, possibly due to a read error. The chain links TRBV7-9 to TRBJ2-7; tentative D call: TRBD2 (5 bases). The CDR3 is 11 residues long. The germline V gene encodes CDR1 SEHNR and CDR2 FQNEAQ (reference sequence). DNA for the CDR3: TGTGCCAGCAGCGCAGGAGGAACAACCCACTTC. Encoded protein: CASSAGGTTHF.

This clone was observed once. DNA for the CDR3: TGTGCCAGCAGACTGAGGGACAGTATGAACACTGAAGCTTTCTTT. The encoded protein is CASRLRDSMNTEAFF. The chain combines TRBV2 with TRBJ1-1; 7 bases agree with TRBD1. Per the germline V gene, CDR1 is SNHLY and CDR2 is FYNNEI. With 6 bases clipped from V and 0 bases from J, the junction kept 7 bases outside the gene matches. The CDR3 length is 15 residues.

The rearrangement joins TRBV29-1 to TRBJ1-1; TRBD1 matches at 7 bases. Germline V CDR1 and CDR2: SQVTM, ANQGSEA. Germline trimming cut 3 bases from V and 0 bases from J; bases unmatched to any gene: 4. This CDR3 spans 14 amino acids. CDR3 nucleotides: TGCAGCGTTGAGAGTGGGACAGTGAACACTGAAGCTTTCTTT. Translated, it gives CSVESGTVNTEAFF.

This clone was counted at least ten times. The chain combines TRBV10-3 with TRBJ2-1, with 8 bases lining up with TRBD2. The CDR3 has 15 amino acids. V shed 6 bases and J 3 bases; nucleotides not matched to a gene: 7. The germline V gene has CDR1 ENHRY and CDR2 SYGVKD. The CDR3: CAIRPSGSLYNEQFF. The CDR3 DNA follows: TGTGCCATCAGACCTAGCGGGTCACTCTACAATGAGCAGTTCTTC.

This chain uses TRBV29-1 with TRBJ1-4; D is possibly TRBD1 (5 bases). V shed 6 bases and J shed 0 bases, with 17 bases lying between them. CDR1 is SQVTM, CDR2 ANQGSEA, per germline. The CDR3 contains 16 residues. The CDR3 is CSVPAGWSATNEKLFF. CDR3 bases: TGCAGCGTCCCGGCAGGGTGGAGTGCAACTAATGAAAAACTGTTTTTT.

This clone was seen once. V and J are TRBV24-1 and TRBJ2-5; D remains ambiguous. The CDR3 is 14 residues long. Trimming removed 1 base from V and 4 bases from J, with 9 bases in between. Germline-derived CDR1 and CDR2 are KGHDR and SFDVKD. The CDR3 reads CATSDFPPAETQYF. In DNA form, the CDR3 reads TGTGCCACCAGTGATTTTCCCCCTGCAGAGACCCAGTACTTC.

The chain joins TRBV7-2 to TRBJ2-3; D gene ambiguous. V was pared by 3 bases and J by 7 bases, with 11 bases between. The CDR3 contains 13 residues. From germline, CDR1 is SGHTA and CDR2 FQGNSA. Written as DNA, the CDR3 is TGTGCCAGCAGCTTTGATAGAATCTATACGCAGTATTTT. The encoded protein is CASSFDRIYTQYF. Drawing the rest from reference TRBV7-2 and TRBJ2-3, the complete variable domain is GAGVSQSPSNKVTEKGKDVELRCDPISGHTALYWYRQSLGQGLEFLIYFQGNSAPDKSGLPSDRFSAERTGGSVSTLTIQRTQQEDSAVYLCASSFDRIYTQYFGPGTRLTVL.

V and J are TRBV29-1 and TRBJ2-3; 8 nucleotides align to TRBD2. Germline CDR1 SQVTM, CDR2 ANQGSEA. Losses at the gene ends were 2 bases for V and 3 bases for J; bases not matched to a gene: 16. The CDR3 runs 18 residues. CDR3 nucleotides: TGCAGCGTTGAAAAAAGGGCGGGGGGACACATCGGTACAGATACGCAGTATTTT. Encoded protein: CSVEKRAGGHIGTDTQYF.

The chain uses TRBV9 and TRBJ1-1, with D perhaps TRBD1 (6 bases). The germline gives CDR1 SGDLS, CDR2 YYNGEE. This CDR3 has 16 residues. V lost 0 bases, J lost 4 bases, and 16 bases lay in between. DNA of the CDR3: TGTGCCAGCAGCGTAGAGGCAGGGGACGGAGGCACTGAAGCTTTCTTT. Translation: CASSVEAGDGGTEAFF.

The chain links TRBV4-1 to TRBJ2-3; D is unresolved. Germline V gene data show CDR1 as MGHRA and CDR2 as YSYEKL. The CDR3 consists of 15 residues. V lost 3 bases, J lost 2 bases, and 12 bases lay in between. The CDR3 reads CASSQVQTATDTQYF. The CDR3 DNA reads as TGCGCCAGCAGCCAGGTCCAAACAGCCACAGATACGCAGTATTTT.

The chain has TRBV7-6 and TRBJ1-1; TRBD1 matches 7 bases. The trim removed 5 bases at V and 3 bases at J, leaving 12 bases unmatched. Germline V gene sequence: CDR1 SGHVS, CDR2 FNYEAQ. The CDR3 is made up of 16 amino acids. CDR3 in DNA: TGTGCCAGCAGCCTGGAACAGGGGCAGATAGACACTGAAGCTTTCTTT. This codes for CASSLEQGQIDTEAFF.

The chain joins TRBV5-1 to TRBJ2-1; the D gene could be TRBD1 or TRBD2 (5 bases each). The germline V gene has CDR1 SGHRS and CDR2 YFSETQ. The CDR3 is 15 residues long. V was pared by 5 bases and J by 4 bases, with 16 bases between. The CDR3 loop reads CASSYRDGNYNEQFF. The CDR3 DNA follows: TGCGCCAGCAGTTACCGGGACGGTAATTACAATGAGCAGTTCTTC. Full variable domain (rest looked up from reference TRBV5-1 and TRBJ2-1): KAGVTQTPRYLIKTRGQQVTLSCSPISGHRSVSWYQQTPGQGLQFLFEYFSETQRNKGNFPGRFSGRQFSNSRSEMNVSTLELGDSALYLCASSYRDGNYNEQFFGPGTRLTVL.

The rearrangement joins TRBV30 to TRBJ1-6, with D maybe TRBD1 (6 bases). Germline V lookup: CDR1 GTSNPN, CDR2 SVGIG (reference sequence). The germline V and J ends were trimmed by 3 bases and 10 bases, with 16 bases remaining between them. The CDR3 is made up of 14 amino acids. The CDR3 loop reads CAWRPTGGESPLHF. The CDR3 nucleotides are TGTGCCTGGAGGCCGACCGGGGGCGAGTCACCCCTCCACTTT.

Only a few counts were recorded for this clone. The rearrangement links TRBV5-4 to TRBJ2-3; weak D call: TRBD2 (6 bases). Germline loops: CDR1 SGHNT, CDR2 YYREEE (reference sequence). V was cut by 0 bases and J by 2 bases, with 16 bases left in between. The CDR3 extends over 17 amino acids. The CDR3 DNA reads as TGTGCCAGCAGCTTGGCCGGGACTTCCATTTTCACAGATACGCAGTATTTT. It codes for CASSLAGTSIFTDTQYF.

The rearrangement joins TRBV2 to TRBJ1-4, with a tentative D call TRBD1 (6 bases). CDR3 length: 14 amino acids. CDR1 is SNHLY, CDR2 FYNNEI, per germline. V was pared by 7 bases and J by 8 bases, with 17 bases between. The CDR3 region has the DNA TGTGCCAGCAATTTACAGGGTTCTGGAGAAAAACTGTTTTTT. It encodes CASNLQGSGEKLFF.

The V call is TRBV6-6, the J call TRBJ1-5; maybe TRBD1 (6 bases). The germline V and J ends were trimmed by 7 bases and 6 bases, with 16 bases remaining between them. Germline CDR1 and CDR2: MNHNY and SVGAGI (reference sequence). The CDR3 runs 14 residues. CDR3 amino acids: CASTDGGMRQPQHF. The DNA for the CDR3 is TGTGCCAGCACCGACGGGGGCATGCGTCAGCCCCAGCATTTT.

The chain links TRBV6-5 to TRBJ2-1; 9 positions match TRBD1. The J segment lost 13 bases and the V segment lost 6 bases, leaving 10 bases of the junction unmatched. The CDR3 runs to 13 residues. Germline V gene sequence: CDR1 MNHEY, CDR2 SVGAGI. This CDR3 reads CASRLPGQGGQFF. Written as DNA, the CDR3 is TGTGCCAGCAGACTCCCGGGACAGGGAGGACAGTTCTTC.

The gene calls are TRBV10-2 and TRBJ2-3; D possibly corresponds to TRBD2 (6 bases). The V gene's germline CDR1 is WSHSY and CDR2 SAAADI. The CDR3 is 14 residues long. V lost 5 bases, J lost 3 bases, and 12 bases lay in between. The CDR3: CASSQLARTDTQYF. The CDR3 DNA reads TGCGCCAGCAGTCAGCTAGCGAGAACAGATACGCAGTATTTT.

In DNA form, the CDR3 reads TGTGCCAGCAGTTTAATCAGAGGCCCGACGGTGAACACCGGGGAGCTGTTTTTT. This codes for CASSLIRGPTVNTGELFF. This chain uses TRBV28 with TRBJ2-2; D is unresolved. V lost 2 bases and J 1 base, leaving 17 bases between the germline ends. In germline, CDR1 is MDHEN, CDR2 SYDVKM. The CDR3 contains 18 residues.